The clone carrying this TCR beta chain occurred many times. The antigen is not known. These data originate in a study of CD8+CD57+ T cells in acquired aplastic anemia. Trimming took 0 bases from V and 2 from J, leaving 6 bases between them. The germline V gene encodes CDR1 SGHRS and CDR2 YFSETQ. This CDR3 is built from 13 residues. The use of genomic DNA as template underpinned the TCR beta VDJ and CDR3 profiling. TCRdb passed the reads through MiXCR, listing each CDR3 protein once. The sample contains about 110,000 distinct CDR3 sequences, approximately 49% of which appear only once. Overall study results and limits: Around 30 sequences, all CD8+ CDR3, were shared between patients and controls.

What was sequenced was sorted CD4+, CD8+, or CD8+CD57+ T cells (not recorded which) from PBMCs. The sequence derives from a human donor in good health, serving as a control. V and J are TRBV5-1 and TRBJ2-7; D remains unclear. CDR3 in DNA: TGCGCCAGCAGCTTGGAGGGCGCCTACGAGCAGTACTTC. The encoded protein is CASSLEGAYEQYF. Filled out from reference TRBV5-1 and TRBJ2-7, the complete variable domain reads KAGVTQTPRYLIKTRGQQVTLSCSPISGHRSVSWYQQTPGQGLQFLFEYFSETQRNKGNFPGRFSGRQFSNSRSEMNVSTLELGDSALYLCASSLEGAYEQYFGPGTRLTVT.